Shown below are 24 T cell receptor beta chains from a single sample sequenced in a study of blood T cell repertoires in COVID-19. TCRdb's table, derived via immunoSEQ multiplex PCR, lists solely in-frame clones and lacks some. The repertoire consists of a few hundred thousand clones, with about 90% occurring once and the leading ten covering 0.8% to 0.85%. What was sequenced was peripheral blood. All receptors come from a man aged 18-30 years with COVID-19, enrolled during active disease.

DNA for the CDR3: TGTGCCAGCAGCCCCGCGCGGGGAACAAACACCATATATTTT. Its protein is CASSPARGTNTIYF. The chain uses TRBV7-2 and TRBJ1-3, with no clear D. There are 14 residues in the CDR3. Germline CDR1 is SGHTA and CDR2 is FQGNSA. Trimming shortened V by 5 bases and J by 6 bases, and 14 bases separated the two germline ends.

The V and J genes are TRBV13 and TRBJ1-3, with D hard to call. From germline, CDR1 is PRHDT and CDR2 FYEKMQ (reference sequence). The CDR3 extends over 16 amino acids. Trimming took 7 bases from V and 3 from J, leaving 19 bases between them. The CDR3 sequence is CASTAEREIGGNTIYF. Here the CDR3 DNA reads TGTGCCAGCACCGCTGAGAGGGAAATTGGTGGAAACACCATATATTTT.

The chain combines TRBV5-6 with TRBJ2-5; 12 bases match TRBD2. Trimming took 5 bases from V and 4 from J; bases not matched to a gene: 9. The CDR3 has 16 residues. Germline CDR1 is SGHDT and CDR2 is YYEEEE. The CDR3 is CASSLRPGLAGETQYF. The CDR3, as DNA: TGTGCCAGCAGTTTACGCCCGGGACTAGCGGGAGAGACCCAGTACTTC.

This clone was seen only a few times. V and J are TRBV30 and TRBJ2-3, with unresolved D. Germline-derived CDR1 and CDR2 are GTSNPN and SVGIG (reference sequence). V was cut by 3 bases and J by 3 bases, with 7 bases left in between. There are 12 residues in the CDR3. CDR3 in amino acids: CAWSFFTDTQYF. CDR3 nucleotide sequence: TGTGCCTGGAGCTTCTTTACAGATACGCAGTATTTT.

This clone has a handful of counts. The chain recombines TRBV11-3 with TRBJ2-6; D is undetermined. Germline-derived CDR1 and CDR2 are SGHNT and YENEEA. V shed 4 bases and J shed 0 bases, with 13 bases lying between them. The CDR3 sequence is 17 residues long. The DNA for the CDR3 is TGTGCCAGCAGCTCATCAGGCTTGAGCTCTGGGGCCAACGTCCTGACTTTC. Its protein product is CASSSSGLSSGANVLTF.

The gene calls are TRBV12-5 and TRBJ1-1; no clear D. V lost 2 bases and J 8 bases, leaving 15 bases between the germline ends. The CDR3 totals 14 residues. Germline V lookup: CDR1 LGHNT, CDR2 FRNRAP. The CDR3 is CASGLLGREVEAFF. In DNA form, the CDR3 reads TGTGCTAGTGGTTTGTTAGGACGGGAGGTAGAAGCTTTCTTT.

The chain links TRBV7-9 to TRBJ2-5; TRBD1 matches 7 bases. This CDR3 has 14 amino acids. The V gene's germline CDR1 is SEHNR and CDR2 FQNEAQ (reference sequence). Trimming took 3 bases from V and 3 from J; bases not matched to a gene: 4. The DNA of the CDR3 is TGTGCCAGCAGCTTTACAGGGGTGGAAGAGACCCAGTACTTC. Protein product: CASSFTGVEETQYF.

The chain recombines TRBV7-9 with TRBJ2-1; 10 bases map to TRBD2. From germline, CDR1 is SEHNR and CDR2 FQNEAQ (reference sequence). CDR3 size: 15 residues. V lost 6 bases and J lost 8; bases outside the gene matches: 10. As DNA, the CDR3 is TGTGCCAGCAGTACCAAGCGGGGGGGAGACTATGAGCAGTTCTTC. It yields the protein CASSTKRGGDYEQFF.

V gene TRBV2 combines with J gene TRBJ2-3, with D unclear. Trimming took off 8 bases at V and 0 bases at J, with 9 bases between the two ends. Germline CDR1 SNHLY, CDR2 FYNNEI. The length of the CDR3 is 13 residues. The CDR3 spells CASLLGSTDTQYF. The CDR3 nucleotides read TGTGCCAGCCTTCTCGGGAGCACAGATACGCAGTATTTT.

The chain has TRBV2 and TRBJ1-2; D gene uncertain. In germline, CDR1 is SNHLY, CDR2 FYNNEI. Trimming removed 4 bases at V and 5 bases at J, with 8 bases between. CDR3 length: 12 residues. The DNA for the CDR3 is TGTGCCAGCAGTGGGTACGGGTATGGCTACACCTTC. It specifies CASSGYGYGYTF.

This chain joins TRBV5-1 and TRBJ2-5, with 11 nucleotides matching TRBD2. The CDR3 is 17 residues long. CDR1 is SGHRS, CDR2 YFSETQ, per germline. V shed 3 bases and J 4 bases; nucleotides not matched to a gene: 11. The CDR3, as DNA: TGCGCCAGCAGCTCCCGCCCCACTAGCGGGAGCTCAGAGACCCAGTACTTC. Translation: CASSSRPTSGSSETQYF.

The V and J genes are TRBV2 and TRBJ2-1; D perhaps matches TRBD2 (6 bases). Germline V gene data show CDR1 as SNHLY and CDR2 as FYNNEI. The CDR3 covers 13 residues. V was clipped by 3 bases and J by 15 bases, with 18 bases between them. As DNA, the CDR3 is TGTGCCAGCAGTGACCAGGGACTCCCGGAACCGTTCTTC. Protein: CASSDQGLPEPFF.

The rearrangement joins TRBV7-9 to TRBJ1-1; TRBD1 is a possible D gene (5 bases). CDR3 length: 13 amino acids. V was shortened by 1 base and J by 7 bases, with 10 bases between the two germline ends. Germline CDR1 reads SEHNR; CDR2 reads FQNEAQ (reference sequence). The CDR3 DNA follows: TGTGCCAGCAGCTTAGGTCGGCAGGGTGAAGCTTTCTTT. Translated, it gives CASSLGRQGEAFF.

The chain uses TRBV28 and TRBJ2-7; tentatively, D is TRBD2 (6 bases). The V end was cut by 2 bases, the J end by 4 bases, with 12 bases between. The germline V gene has CDR1 MDHEN and CDR2 SYDVKM. The length of the CDR3 is 14 residues. CDR3 protein: CASSLGGAHYEQYF. The CDR3 coding sequence is TGTGCCAGCAGTTTAGGCGGGGCCCATTACGAGCAGTACTTC.

In DNA form, the CDR3 reads TGTGCCAGCAGCCCGGCTCGGGACAGATATGAAAAACTGTTTTTT. As protein: CASSPARDRYEKLFF. This sequence joins TRBV7-9 and TRBJ1-4, with 7 bases that match TRBD1. Germline V gives CDR1 SEHNR, CDR2 FQNEAQ (reference sequence). Trimming took 5 bases from V and 6 from J; bases not matched to a gene: 9. This CDR3 region has 15 residues.

The chain uses TRBV4-1 and TRBJ2-2; 9 bases line up with TRBD2. The CDR3 length is 18 residues. Per germline, CDR1 MGHRA and CDR2 YSYEKL. J was trimmed by 0 bases and V by 1 base; bases with no gene match: 6. CDR3 loop: CASSQGFSGRSNTGELFF. CDR3 DNA: TGCGCCAGCAGCCAAGGATTTAGCGGGAGATCGAACACCGGGGAGCTGTTTTTT.

V is TRBV6-5 and J is TRBJ2-3, with 8 bases matching TRBD2. Germline assignment: CDR1 MNHEY and CDR2 SVGAGI. The CDR3 consists of 15 residues. The junction had 6 bases not matched to a gene; V was cut back by 3 bases and J by 4 bases. CDR3 coding DNA: TGTGCCAGCAGTTATAGTGGGACTAGGCCAGATACGCAGTATTTT. Its translation is CASSYSGTRPDTQYF.

This chain joins TRBV7-3 and TRBJ2-7, with TRBD1 matching over 10 bases. Losses at the gene ends were 5 bases for V and 5 bases for J; bases not matched to a gene: 3. The CDR3 totals 13 residues. Germline lookup yields CDR1 SGHTA and CDR2 FQGTGA. CDR3 nucleotides: TGTGCCAGCAGCCTGGGACAGGGGAACGAGCAGTACTTC. Its translation is CASSLGQGNEQYF.

This chain connects TRBV6-5 to TRBJ2-2, with 8 bases that match TRBD2. The V gene end was trimmed by 6 bases and the J gene end by 2 bases; junction bases not matched to a gene: 5. The CDR3 spans 15 residues. Germline assignment: CDR1 MNHEY and CDR2 SVGAGI. CDR3 DNA sequence: TGTGCCAGCAGACGTCGGGGGGGTAACACCGGGGAGCTGTTTTTT. Amino acid sequence: CASRRRGGNTGELFF.

The chain employs TRBV15 and TRBJ2-7; D possibly corresponds to TRBD1 (5 bases). This CDR3 has 14 amino acids. The V gene lost 2 bases and the J gene lost 6 bases, with 14 bases spanning the gap. Germline CDR1 reads LNHNV; CDR2 reads YYDKDF (reference sequence). The CDR3 DNA reads as TGTGCCACCAGCAGAATGGACAAGTTAAGCGAGCAGTACTTC. It is translated as CATSRMDKLSEQYF.

This chain links TRBV11-2 with TRBJ2-7; TRBD1 agrees at 12 bases. Germline CDR1 is SGHAT and CDR2 is FQNNGV. The CDR3 sequence is 14 residues long. The J segment lost 6 bases and the V segment lost 7 bases, leaving 7 bases of the junction unmatched. CDR3 coding DNA: TGTGCCAGCACCGAGGGACAGGGGGCACGCGAGCAGTACTTC. Residues: CASTEGQGAREQYF.

The chain has TRBV19 and TRBJ2-5; the match to TRBD2 covers 10 bases. Germline V gene lookup returns CDR1 LNHDA and CDR2 SQIVND (reference sequence). The J segment lost 5 bases and the V segment lost 5 bases, leaving 11 bases of the junction unmatched. The CDR3 has 16 residues. The CDR3 coding sequence is TGTGCCAGTAGTTCCAGCGGGGGGGCGGTTATGGAGACCCAGTACTTC. It codes for CASSSSGGAVMETQYF.

This clone was detected only once. The J gene is TRBJ1-5, the V gene TRBV7-6; D is unclear. CDR3 length equals 14 residues. Trimming took off 1 base at V and 8 bases at J, with 12 bases between the two ends. CDR1 and CDR2 (germline): SGHVS, FNYEAQ. The CDR3 nucleotides read TGTGCCAGCAGCTTAGGGGTATCCGGGGAGCCCCAGCATTTT. Protein: CASSLGVSGEPQHF.

The chain combines TRBV6-1 with TRBJ1-6; 8 nucleotides match TRBD1. The CDR3 consists of 15 residues. Germline assignment: CDR1 MNHNS and CDR2 SASEGT. The V segment lost 0 bases and the J segment 7 bases; nucleotides outside the gene matches: 2. The CDR3 reads CASSEATGVNSPLHF. The CDR3 region has the DNA TGTGCCAGCAGTGAAGCGACAGGGGTAAATTCACCCCTCCACTTT.